This T cell receptor (beta chain) came from a study of spatial heterogeneity in lung cancer. Whole-study context: Detection consistently yielded more beta chains than alpha chains.

Every molecule of TCR cDNA had its own unique molecular identifier. TCRdb re-called the 5' RACE reads with MiXCR, one entry per CDR3 protein. The sample records over 45,000 distinct CDR3 sequences, roughly 5.2% being singletons. Time point given: sample taken at primary tumor resection. The input material, whole RNA from tumor, nontumor lung or frozen PBMC, was sequenced unsorted. Germline CDR1 and CDR2: MNHEY and SVGAGI. The CDR3 runs to 16 residues. Details on this clonotype: The junction departs from germline at one end; a sequencing error may be responsible.

The sample in question was PBMCs, obtained at surgery. The rearrangement links TRBV6-5 to TRBJ1-2; D might be TRBD1 (5 bases). The sequence was obtained from a male donor with early-stage non-small cell lung cancer. CDR3 sequence reads: CASSYSNGQANFGYTF. The CDR3 coding sequence is TGTGCCAGCAGTTACTCGAATGGACAAGCCAACTTTGGCTACACCTTC.